This T cell receptor beta chain came from a study of glioma-infiltrating T cells. Findings and limits, study-wide: Non-neoplastic patients had below-expected tissue-blood divergence, while all gliomas exceeded expectation.

This CDR3 is built from 14 residues. The germline CDR1 and CDR2 sequences are SGHKS and YYEKEE (reference sequence). Trimming cost V 4 bases and J 2 bases, with 12 bases left between them. The iRepertoire nested amplicon-rescue multiplex PCR amplified TCR alpha and beta CDR3s from RNA. Tissue mRNA or PBMC total RNA, about 85-400 ng, went into one-step reverse transcription and amplification. TCRdb reprocessed the multiplex PCR reads with MiXCR, giving one entry per CDR3 protein. The sample yields about 140,000 distinct CDR3 sequences, about two fifths seen once. Concerning this clonotype: What it binds is unknown.

Material for sequencing was glioma tissue, nonneoplastic brain tissue, or PBMCs (not recorded which). V is TRBV5-5 and J is TRBJ2-5; D is tentatively TRBD1 or TRBD2 (5 bases each). The TCR originated in a human donor with low-grade glioma or glioblastoma, undergoing nonglioma brain surgery, or in good health (not recorded which). The CDR3 is CASSHPGLQETQYF. In DNA, the CDR3 is TGTGCCAGCAGCCACCCGGGGCTACAAGAGACCCAGTACTTC. The variable domain in full, completed from reference TRBV5-5 and TRBJ2-5, reads DAGVTQSPTHLIKTRGQQVTLRCSPISGHKSVSWYQQVLGQGPQFIFQYYEKEERGRGNFPDRFSARQFPNYSSELNVNALLLGDSALYLCASSHPGLQETQYFGPGTRLLVL.